A selection of T cell receptor beta chains follows, all from one sample in a study of immune evolution from preneoplasia to lung adenocarcinoma. TCRdb keeps only in-frame clones here, not all; method: immunoSEQ multiplex PCR. The sample includes 25,000 or so clones, about 74% of them seen just once. Sequencing input: FFPE invasive lung adenocarcinoma tissue. These receptors all stem from a person aged 55 to 75 with invasive lung adenocarcinoma. Some clones in this sample may be carry-over from other donors' samples. Each CDR3 is given with its conserved first and last residue. D genes are given only for firm matches. Size values are once, few and many counts, or a class for expanded clones, and some rows have none.

DNA,CDR3,V,D,size,J
TGTGCCAGCAGCGGATTTGTCGGGAGAACAGATACGCAGTATTTT,CASSGFVGRTDTQYF,TRBV9,NA,few,TRBJ2-3
TGTGCCAGCAGCTTACTCTCCGCAGATACGCAGTATTTT,CASSLLSADTQYF,TRBV7-2,NA,NA,TRBJ2-3
TGTGCCAGCAGCTCTAACATGAATCAGCCCCAGCATTTT,CASSSNMNQPQHF,TRBV11-3,NA,NA,TRBJ1-5
TGTGCCAGCAGTTACGGGAGGGCCGGCACAGATACGCAGTATTTT,CASSYGRAGTDTQYF,TRBV6-5,TRBD2,once,TRBJ2-3
TGTGCCACCAGCAGAGTGGAGCGGGCTTCCTACGAGCAGTACTTC,CATSRVERASYEQYF,TRBV15,NA,NA,TRBJ2-7
TGTGCCAGCTCACCACCAGGGATCCGAACTCGCGAGCAGTACTTC,CASSPPGIRTREQYF,TRBV18,NA,NA,TRBJ2-7
TGTGCCAGCAGCCAGACGGGTCGCGCTGAAGCTTTCTTT,CASSQTGRAEAFF,TRBV14,NA,few,TRBJ1-1
TGTGCCAGCAGTGAAAACAGATATCAGCCCCAGCATTTT,CASSENRYQPQHF,TRBV6-4,NA,NA,TRBJ1-5
TGCGCCAGCAGCTCTGGGAGGAGGTACGAGCAGTACTTC,CASSSGRRYEQYF,TRBV5-1,NA,NA,TRBJ2-7
TGTGCCAGCAGTGTTCCGGGACGGATGAACACTGAAGCTTTCTTT,CASSVPGRMNTEAFF,TRBV2,NA,NA,TRBJ1-1
TGCGCCAGCAGCCCCTCGGGGGGGGGACAATACGAGCAGTACTTC,CASSPSGGGQYEQYF,TRBV5-1,TRBD2,NA,TRBJ2-7
TGTGCCAGCAGTTTCCGGGAGTTGGCCTACAATGAGCAGTTCTTC,CASSFRELAYNEQFF,TRBV27,NA,NA,TRBJ2-1
TGTGCCAGCAGCTTAAGGTTGCGGGAGGGCCGTGTGGAGCAGTACTTC,CASSLRLREGRVEQYF,TRBV7-2,TRBD2,NA,TRBJ2-7
TGTGCCAGCAGTGCGGGCCCCATGAACACTGAAGCTTTCTTT,CASSAGPMNTEAFF,TRBV2,NA,few,TRBJ1-1
TGTGCCAGCAGTTCTCGCGCAGTTTGGACAGATACGCAGTATTTT,CASSSRAVWTDTQYF,TRBV6-4,NA,once,TRBJ2-3
TGCGCCAGCTCCGGACTAGCGGGAGATAAGCAGTACTTC,CASSGLAGDKQYF,TRBV10-1,TRBD2,NA,TRBJ2-7
TGTGCCATCAGCGGGATTGGCTACAATGAGCAGTTCTTC,CAISGIGYNEQFF,TRBV10-3,NA,NA,TRBJ2-1
TGTGCCAGCAGCCCCGGCGGGACAGGGAACTATGGCTACACCTTC,CASSPGGTGNYGYTF,TRBV7-2,TRBD1,NA,TRBJ1-2
TGCGCCAGCAGCCAAGTCCTCAGGGGCAGCTATGGCTACACCTTC,CASSQVLRGSYGYTF,TRBV4-1,NA,NA,TRBJ1-2
TGTGCCAGCAGATACCAGGGGGTCGGGGAAAAACTGTTTTTT,CASRYQGVGEKLFF,TRBV27,TRBD1,NA,TRBJ1-4
TGCGCCAGCAGCCAATGGAGCGGGAGGGCCGGGGAGGAGCAGTTCTTC,CASSQWSGRAGEEQFF,TRBV4-1,TRBD2,NA,TRBJ2-1
TGTGCCAGCAGTGAGTTGGGGGCGAGGACCTACGAGCAGTACTTC,CASSELGARTYEQYF,TRBV2,NA,NA,TRBJ2-7
TGCAGTGCTTTACAGTTCCGAGAAGCTTTCTTT,CSALQFREAFF,TRBV20-1,NA,NA,TRBJ1-1
TGTGCCAGCAGCTTATACCAAAGGGAGACCCAGTACTTC,CASSLYQRETQYF,TRBV7-2,NA,NA,TRBJ2-5
TGTGCCAGCAGTGTCGGGACAGGGTCCTACGAGCAGTACTTC,CASSVGTGSYEQYF,TRBV6-1,TRBD1,once,TRBJ2-7
TGTGCCAGCACCAAAAGGGGCTCTGGGGCCAACGTCCTGACTTTC,CASTKRGSGANVLTF,TRBV7-9,NA,once,TRBJ2-6
TGTGCCAGTAGTATGGGCAGGCTTTTGTCCTCTGGGGCCAACGTCCTGACTTTC,CASSMGRLLSSGANVLTF,TRBV19,NA,NA,TRBJ2-6
TGTGCCAGCAGCCCAGGGGGCAGGAACTCTGGGGCCAACGTCCTGACTTTC,CASSPGGRNSGANVLTF,TRBV5-4,TRBD1,NA,TRBJ2-6
TGTGCCAGCAGTTTGGTTCGGACAGGGAGCTACGAGCAGTACTTC,CASSLVRTGSYEQYF,TRBV28,TRBD1,NA,TRBJ2-7
TGTGCCAGCAGTTACGACGGGGTTACGCAGTATTTT,CASSYDGVTQYF,TRBV6-5,NA,NA,TRBJ2-3
TGCGCCAGCTCATCAGGCGAGGGAGGGCAAGAGACCCAGTACTTC,CASSSGEGGQETQYF,TRBV5-1,TRBD2,NA,TRBJ2-5
TGTGCCAGCAGTTACGACGGAAACAATGAGCAGTTCTTC,CASSYDGNNEQFF,TRBV6-5,NA,NA,TRBJ2-1
TGCGCCAGCAGCTCTGCCGCGGGGGCAGATACGCAGTATTTT,CASSSAAGADTQYF,TRBV5-1,TRBD2,NA,TRBJ2-3
TGTGCCAGCAGCACCAGGCCCGTCAGGTGGGACACCATATATTTT,CASSTRPVRWDTIYF,TRBV28,NA,NA,TRBJ1-3
TGCAGCGCTGCGACTCCCTGGGATGAGCAGTTCTTC,CSAATPWDEQFF,TRBV29-1,NA,NA,TRBJ2-1
TGTGCCAGCAGTGGGACAGGGGCGTCAGGGGAGCTGTTTTTT,CASSGTGASGELFF,TRBV25-1,TRBD1,NA,TRBJ2-2
TGTGCCAGCAGGGCCGGGACTGTGAACACTGAAGCTTTCTTT,CASRAGTVNTEAFF,TRBV4-2,NA,NA,TRBJ1-1
TGTGCCAGCAGCTTAAAACCCTTTGGGGCGACCCGCTCCTACGAGCAGTACTTC,CASSLKPFGATRSYEQYF,TRBV7-2,NA,NA,TRBJ2-7
TGCGCCAGCAGGGCCACGACAGGGGGCTCTATAGGGGAGCTGTTTTTT,CASRATTGGSIGELFF,TRBV5-1,TRBD1,NA,TRBJ2-2
TGTGCCAGCAGTTCCGGACAGGGCCATAAGGAGACCCAGTACTTC,CASSSGQGHKETQYF,TRBV28,TRBD1,once,TRBJ2-5
TGCGCCAGCAGCTTGGGAGATCTAGCCAAAAACATTCAGTACTTC,CASSLGDLAKNIQYF,TRBV5-1,NA,NA,TRBJ2-4
TGTGCCATAGAGACAGCCTTAAACTATGGCTACACCTTC,CAIETALNYGYTF,TRBV30,NA,NA,TRBJ1-2
TGTGCCAGCTCACCGATGACAGGGGAAAAGGGGCAGTACTTC,CASSPMTGEKGQYF,TRBV18,TRBD1,NA,TRBJ2-7
TGTGCCACCAGCAGAGTACTAGCGGGAGCAGAGACCCAGTACTTC,CATSRVLAGAETQYF,TRBV15,TRBD2,few,TRBJ2-5
TGTGCCAGCAGCTGGACAGGGGCGGAACGAGGTGAAGCTTTCTTT,CASSWTGAERGEAFF,TRBV7-9,TRBD1,once,TRBJ1-1
TGTGCCAGCAGCCTTCGACAGGGTACCTACAATGAGCAGTTCTTC,CASSLRQGTYNEQFF,TRBV11-2,TRBD1,NA,TRBJ2-1
TGTGCCAGCTCACCAGCGAGCTTAGGGGCCTCCTACGAGCAGTACTTC,CASSPASLGASYEQYF,TRBV18,NA,NA,TRBJ2-7
TGTGCCAGCAGTCCAGGACAGGCTGCCTACGAGCAGTACTTC,CASSPGQAAYEQYF,TRBV28,TRBD1,NA,TRBJ2-7
TGCGCCAGCAGCCAAGGGACAGGGGGAGGCTACGAGCAGTACTTC,CASSQGTGGGYEQYF,TRBV5-1,TRBD1,once,TRBJ2-7
TGTGCCAGCAGCTTTCGTCAGAATCAGCCCCAGCATTTT,CASSFRQNQPQHF,TRBV7-2,NA,once,TRBJ1-5
TGCGCCAGCAGCTTGAGGGGGATCTATGGCTACACCTTC,CASSLRGIYGYTF,TRBV5-1,NA,NA,TRBJ1-2
TGTGCCAGCCGCCGTCCAGGGGAAGATGGCTACACCTTC,CASRRPGEDGYTF,TRBV6-6,NA,once,TRBJ1-2
TGTGCCAGCAGCTTAGGGTCGTCCTACGAGCAGTACTTC,CASSLGSSYEQYF,TRBV11-3,NA,NA,TRBJ2-7